This TCR beta chain is from a study of T cell repertoires in cytomegalovirus infection. One entry per CDR3 protein, called by TCRdb with MiXCR from the reads. There are 630,000 or so distinct CDR3 sequences in the sample; approximately 25% occur only once, and 6.5% to 10% lies in the top ten. There are many counts of this clonotype. The CDR3 consists of 14 residues. Trimming at V came to 6 bases and at J to 3 bases, leaving 7 bases not matched to a gene. The sample taken for sequencing was CD8+ T cells from PBMCs. This chain uses TRBV12-3 or TRBV12-4 with TRBJ1-1, with 7 bases that match TRBD1. The clonotype comes from a human donor in good health (CMV status not recorded). Some clones in this sample may be carry-over from other donors' samples. In DNA, the CDR3 is TGTGCCAGCAGGCCGACAGGGTGGGACACTGAAGCTTTCTTT. Residues: CASRPTGWDTEAFF.